This T cell receptor (beta chain) is drawn from a study of T cells after yellow fever vaccination. Overall study findings and caveats: At under 98% for CD4 and about 88% for CD8, most primary-vaccination clones showed up again after the booster. The secondary response showed a weaker magnitude and a faster peak, day 5 versus 15. Some clonotypes, a small share, were shared between CD4 and CD8 compartments.

In its sample, this clonotype was seen a few times. What it recognizes is unknown. The CDR3 length is 12 residues. Trimming cost V 5 bases and J 4 bases, with 8 bases left between them. Germline lookup yields CDR1 MDHEN and CDR2 SYDVKM. For TCR, cDNA came from 5'RACE template switching, which added a universal primer site and UMIs. TCRdb itself ran the 5' RACE reads through MiXCR, one entry per CDR3 protein. The sample holds about 630,000 distinct CDR3 sequences; approximately 13% are singletons and the top ten take 15%. Sequenced material: PBMCs, taken on the day of the yellow fever booster vaccination. The chain is built from TRBV28 and TRBJ2-5; D unclear. This clonotype was sampled from a man younger than 40 who received the YFV17D yellow fever vaccine. In DNA, the CDR3 is TGTGCCAGCAGTCCCCTCCCAGAGACCCAGTACTTC. This encodes CASSPLPETQYF. Using reference TRBV28 and TRBJ2-5 for the parts outside the CDR3, the full variable domain is DVKVTQSSRYLVKRTGEKVFLECVQDMDHENMFWYRQDPGLGLRLIYFSYDVKMKEKGDIPEGYSVSREKKERFSLILESASTNQTSMYLCASSPLPETQYFGPGTRLLVL.